This T cell receptor (beta chain) derives from a study of shared clonotypes between healthy human individuals. Whole-study results and caveats: An expected dependence of interdonor clonotype sharing on sequencing depth was noted. Naive CD4 clonotypes were shared across a handful of donors at roughly 5%.

The CDR3 sequence is 14 residues long. Trimming took 6 bases from V and 3 from J; bases not matched to a gene: 8. CDR1 and CDR2 from the germline V gene are SQVTM and ANQGSEA. Note on this clone: Antigen unknown.

Repertoires were generated with immunoSEQ multiplex PCR, while TCRdb's copy carries only in-frame clones and drops some. This sample has about 550,000 clones, with roughly 95% found just once. CD45RO-negative CD8 cells positively selected for CCR7 made up the naive population, which excluded terminally differentiated effector memory CD45RA+ cells. Study donors comprised healthy, HIV-negative adults devoid of recent acute infection or vaccination. The V and J genes are TRBV29-1 and TRBJ1-1; 9 nucleotides agree with TRBD1. The material sequenced was naive CD8+ T cells sorted from blood. The receptor comes from a woman aged 30 to 39 in good health. CDR3 residues: CSVQETGGYTEAFF. The CDR3 DNA sequence: TGCAGCGTCCAGGAAACAGGGGGCTACACTGAAGCTTTCTTT.